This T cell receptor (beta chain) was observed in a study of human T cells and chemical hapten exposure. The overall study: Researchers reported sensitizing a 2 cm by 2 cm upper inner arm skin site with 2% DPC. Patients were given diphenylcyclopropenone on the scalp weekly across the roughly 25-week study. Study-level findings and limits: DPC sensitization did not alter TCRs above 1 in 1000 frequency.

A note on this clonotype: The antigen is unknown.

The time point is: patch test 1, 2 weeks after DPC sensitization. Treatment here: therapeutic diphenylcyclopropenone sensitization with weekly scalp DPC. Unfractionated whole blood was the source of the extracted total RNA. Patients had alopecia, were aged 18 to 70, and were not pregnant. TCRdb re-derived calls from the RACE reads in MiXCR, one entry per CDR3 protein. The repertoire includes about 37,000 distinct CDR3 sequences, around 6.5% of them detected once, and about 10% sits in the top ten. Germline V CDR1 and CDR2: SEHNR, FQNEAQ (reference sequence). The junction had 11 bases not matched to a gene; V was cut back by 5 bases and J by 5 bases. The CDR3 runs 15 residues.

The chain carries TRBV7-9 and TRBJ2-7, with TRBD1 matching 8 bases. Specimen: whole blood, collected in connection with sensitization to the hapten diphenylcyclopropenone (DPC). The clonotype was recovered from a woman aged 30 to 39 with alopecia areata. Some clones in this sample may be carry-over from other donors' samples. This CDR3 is CASSRPDRGFNEQYF. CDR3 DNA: TGTGCCAGCAGCCGACCCGACAGGGGATTTAACGAGCAGTACTTC.